Listed here are 22 T cell receptor beta chains from one sample, sequenced in a study of spatial heterogeneity in lung cancer. Described time point: blood at routine non-recurrence follow-up after resection. Each CDR3 protein gets one entry after TCRdb re-called the 5' RACE reads with MiXCR. Seen here are over 95,000 distinct CDR3 sequences, 10% to 11% observed once, and the top ten hold less than 25%. The sample was PBMCs, taken at follow-up. Receptors originate from a female donor with early-stage non-small cell lung cancer.

The table lists this clonotype with many counts. The chain employs TRBV7-9 and TRBJ2-2, with a weak D call TRBD2 (5 bases). V dropped 4 bases and J dropped 3 bases, with 9 bases sitting between them. Germline V CDR1 and CDR2: SEHNR, FQNEAQ (reference sequence). The CDR3 covers 14 residues. As DNA, the CDR3 is TGTGCCAGCAGCTCCGGACTGTACACCGGGGAGCTGTTTTTT. This encodes CASSSGLYTGELFF. The whole variable domain, remainder taken from reference TRBV7-9 and TRBJ2-2, is DTGVSQNPRHKITKRGQNVTFRCDPISEHNRLYWYRQTLGQGPEFLTYFQNEAQLEKSRLLSDRFSAERPKGSFSTLEIQRTEQGDSAMYLCASSSGLYTGELFFGEGSRLTVL.

This clonotype was counted at least ten times. The chain carries TRBV6-4 and TRBJ2-3, with a possible D match to TRBD1 (6 bases). The CDR3 totals 14 residues. The germline V gene has CDR1 MRHNA and CDR2 SNTAGT. V lost 3 bases and J 2 bases, leaving 9 bases between the germline ends. The CDR3 DNA sequence: TGTGCCAGCAGTGAAAGGACAGCCACAGATACGCAGTATTTT. Translating gives CASSERTATDTQYF.

This clonotype was observed at least ten times. J is TRBJ2-5 and V is TRBV14; 8 bases are a match to TRBD2. Per germline, CDR1 SGHDN and CDR2 FVKESK. V was pared by 0 bases and J by 7 bases, with 13 bases of the junction left unmatched. The CDR3 has 17 amino acids. Here the CDR3 reads CASSQDRLARIAGTQYF. The DNA of the CDR3 is TGTGCCAGCAGCCAAGACAGACTAGCGAGGATCGCGGGGACCCAGTACTTC.

This clonotype came up many times. This chain links TRBV7-2 with TRBJ2-1, with D perhaps matching TRBD1 (5 bases). The V gene's germline CDR1 is SGHTA and CDR2 FQGNSA. Deletions cut 6 bases from V and 2 bases from J, with 17 bases between. This CDR3 comprises 16 residues. The CDR3 here is CASSYPGSTPYNEQFF. In DNA, the CDR3 is TGTGCCAGCAGTTACCCAGGGTCGACGCCCTACAATGAGCAGTTCTTC.

With respect to this clonotype: Being one base from a much bigger clone, this may be a read error. The rearrangement uses TRBV7-2 and TRBJ2-5; D not certain. Germline V lookup: CDR1 SGHTA, CDR2 FQGNSA. The CDR3 sequence is 15 residues long. The DNA for the CDR3 is TGTGCCAGCTGCTTGGATTCGGACCCGCGGGAGACCCAGTACTTC. This translates into CASCLDSDPRETQYF.

The chain links TRBV2 to TRBJ2-1; the match to TRBD2 covers 9 bases. V lost 4 bases, J lost 2 bases, and 3 bases stayed unmatched. The V gene's germline CDR1 is SNHLY and CDR2 FYNNEI. The CDR3 spans 15 residues. The CDR3 region is CASSGTSETYNEQFF. The DNA for the CDR3 is TGTGCCAGCAGTGGGACTAGCGAGACCTACAATGAGCAGTTCTTC.

This clonotype came up a few times. The CDR3 reads CASSDGPGGSDTQYF. As DNA, the CDR3 is TGCGCCAGCAGTGATGGTCCGGGAGGGTCAGATACGCAGTATTTT. The V call is TRBV10-1, the J call TRBJ2-3; TRBD2 aligns across 8 bases. Germline CDR1 reads WNHNN; CDR2 reads SYGVQD (reference sequence). V lost 3 bases to trimming and J lost 4 bases; unmatched junction nucleotides: 6. The CDR3 contains 15 residues.

The rearrangement links TRBV10-2 to TRBJ1-1, with D possibly TRBD1 on 6 matching bases. V was shortened by 6 bases and J by 0 bases, with 11 bases between the two germline ends. Germline V gives CDR1 WSHSY, CDR2 SAAADI. This CDR3 is built from 14 residues. DNA of the CDR3: TGCGCCAGCAGCCAACAGGGTCTGAACACTGAAGCTTTCTTT. This codes for CASSQQGLNTEAFF.

The rearrangement uses TRBV27 and TRBJ2-5; TRBD2 agrees at 12 bases. Germline V lookup: CDR1 MNHEY, CDR2 SMNVEV (reference sequence). V was pared by 6 bases and J by 5 bases, with 4 bases of the junction left unmatched. The CDR3 is 14 residues long. This CDR3 reads CASRLAGGGETQYF. The CDR3 DNA follows: TGTGCCAGCAGACTAGCGGGAGGCGGGGAGACCCAGTACTTC.

V usage is TRBV9 and J usage is TRBJ2-3, with D possibly matching TRBD2 (6 bases). V was trimmed by 2 bases and J by 2 bases, leaving 12 bases between them. This CDR3 comprises 15 residues. CDR1 is SGDLS, CDR2 YYNGEE, per germline. The CDR3 DNA sequence: TGTGCCAGCAGCGTCGGGGCGGGGTCCACAGATACGCAGTATTTT. Translation gives CASSVGAGSTDTQYF.

This clonotype has just a few counts. The rearrangement uses TRBV10-3 and TRBJ1-1; D is unresolved. V shed 0 bases and J shed 1 base, with 9 bases lying between them. Germline lookup yields CDR1 ENHRY and CDR2 SYGVKD. The CDR3 spans 15 residues. Here the CDR3 reads CAISESGRRNTEAFF. The DNA for the CDR3 is TGTGCCATCAGTGAGTCCGGACGGAGGAACACTGAAGCTTTCTTT.

This rearrangement joins TRBV6-1 to TRBJ2-3, with D perhaps being TRBD1 or TRBD2 (5 bases each). Germline CDR1 is MNHNS and CDR2 is SASEGT. The CDR3 consists of 14 residues. V was shortened by 1 base and J by 6 bases, with 11 bases between the two germline ends. CDR3 sequence reads: CASSEVWGTDTQYF. CDR3 DNA: TGTGCCAGCAGTGAAGTCTGGGGGACGGATACGCAGTATTTT.

This clonotype occurred once. This chain links TRBV6-1 with TRBJ2-5, with D unclear. The CDR3 totals 12 residues. The V gene's germline CDR1 is MNHNS and CDR2 SASEGT. V was trimmed by 4 bases and J by 5 bases, leaving 8 bases between them. The CDR3 region has the DNA TGTGCCAGCAGTGCCGACGGGGAGACCCAGTACTTC. Residues: CASSADGETQYF.

This clonotype was detected a few times. The chain is built from TRBV2 and TRBJ2-2, with D perhaps TRBD1 (6 bases). Trimming stripped 5 bases from V and 4 bases from J, with 11 bases between. The CDR3 length is 14 residues. The germline gives CDR1 SNHLY, CDR2 FYNNEI. CDR3 nucleotides: TGTGCCAGCAGTCGGCAGGGGAGCACCGGGGAGCTGTTTTTT. Translated, it gives CASSRQGSTGELFF.

The chain combines TRBV27 with TRBJ1-4; tentatively, D is TRBD1 (5 bases). Germline assignment: CDR1 MNHEY and CDR2 SMNVEV (reference sequence). V lost 3 bases, J lost 8 bases, and 25 bases lay in between. The CDR3 spans 18 residues. The CDR3 DNA follows: TGTGCCAGCAGTTTCCCCGGGGGTATAAACGCCGAGTTCGAAAAACTGTTTTTT. It specifies CASSFPGGINAEFEKLFF.

In its sample, this clonotype was seen a few times. The chain combines TRBV6-2 or TRBV6-3 with TRBJ1-2; maybe TRBD1 (5 bases). The CDR3 spans 14 residues. V lost 8 bases to trimming and J lost 6 bases, with 19 bases between them. Germline V CDR1 and CDR2: MNHEY, SVGEGT. The chain's CDR3 is CASGLGLYLNGYTF. CDR3 DNA sequence: TGTGCCAGCGGATTGGGACTTTACTTAAATGGCTACACCTTC.

This clonotype was seen a few times. This chain connects TRBV7-9 to TRBJ1-2; 10 bases line up with TRBD1. Per germline, CDR1 SEHNR and CDR2 FQNEAQ (reference sequence). The CDR3 contains 14 residues. J gave up 7 bases and V 5 bases, and 7 bases lay outside the gene matches. In DNA form, the CDR3 reads TGTGCCAGCAGCACCCGACAGGGGGCGGGTGGCTACACCTTC. Protein sequence: CASSTRQGAGGYTF.

This clonotype has more than one count but fewer than ten. This sequence joins TRBV5-4 and TRBJ2-4; 8 bases are a match to TRBD1. This CDR3 has 16 residues. The J segment lost 1 base and the V segment lost 4 bases, leaving 7 bases of the junction unmatched. Germline V gene sequence: CDR1 SGHNT, CDR2 YYREEE (reference sequence). Written as DNA, the CDR3 is TGTGCCAGCAGCGACGACAGGGGTACCGCCAAAAACATTCAGTACTTC. This codes for CASSDDRGTAKNIQYF.

This clonotype was counted ten times or more. The chain combines TRBV7-2 with TRBJ1-5; no definite D call. CDR3 length equals 13 residues. V gave up 5 bases and J gave up 11 bases, with 16 bases separating them. Germline values: CDR1 SGHTA, CDR2 FQGNSA. The CDR3: CASSLYGERAQHF. The CDR3 DNA reads TGTGCCAGCAGCCTCTACGGGGAACGGGCCCAGCATTTT.

This clonotype was picked up many times. The CDR3 DNA reads TGCAGTGCTAACACCGGGACTCCCTATGGTACGCAGTATTTT. Its translation: CSANTGTPYGTQYF. V is TRBV20-1 and J is TRBJ2-3; TRBD2 is a possible D gene (6 bases). The V end lost 4 bases, the J end lost 8 bases, and 19 bases lay between the germline ends. CDR1 is DFQATT, CDR2 SNEGSKA, per germline (reference sequence). The CDR3 runs 14 residues.

This clonotype was recorded at least ten times. V and J are TRBV7-2 and TRBJ1-4; 11 positions match TRBD1. The CDR3 contains 15 residues. V lost 5 bases, J lost 7 bases, and 6 bases stayed unmatched. In germline, CDR1 is SGHTA, CDR2 FQGNSA. DNA for the CDR3: TGTGCCAGCAGCGCAACCGGGACAGGGGGTGAAAAACTGTTTTTT. This sequence encodes CASSATGTGGEKLFF. Full variable domain (missing parts from reference TRBV7-2 and TRBJ1-4): GAGVSQSPSNKVTEKGKDVELRCDPISGHTALYWYRQSLGQGLEFLIYFQGNSAPDKSGLPSDRFSAERTGGSVSTLTIQRTQQEDSAVYLCASSATGTGGEKLFFGSGTQLSVL.

This clonotype has a handful of counts. The rearrangement joins TRBV7-2 to TRBJ1-6; no clear D. The V and J ends lost 1 base and 5 bases respectively, with 12 bases between them. This CDR3 spans 16 amino acids. Germline CDR1 and CDR2: SGHTA and FQGNSA. CDR3 amino acids: CASSLGARLHNSPLHF. CDR3 DNA: TGTGCCAGCAGCTTAGGTGCCCGGCTTCATAATTCACCCCTCCACTTT.